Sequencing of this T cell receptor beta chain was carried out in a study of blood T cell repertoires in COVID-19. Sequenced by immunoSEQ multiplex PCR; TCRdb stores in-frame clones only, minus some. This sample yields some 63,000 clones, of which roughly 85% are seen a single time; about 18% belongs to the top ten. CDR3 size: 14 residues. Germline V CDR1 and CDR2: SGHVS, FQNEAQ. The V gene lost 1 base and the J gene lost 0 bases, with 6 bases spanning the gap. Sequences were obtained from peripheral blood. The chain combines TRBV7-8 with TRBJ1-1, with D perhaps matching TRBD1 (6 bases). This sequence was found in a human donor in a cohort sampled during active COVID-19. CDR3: CASSLGTVNTEAFF. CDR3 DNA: TGTGCCAGCAGCTTAGGGACAGTGAACACTGAAGCTTTCTTT.